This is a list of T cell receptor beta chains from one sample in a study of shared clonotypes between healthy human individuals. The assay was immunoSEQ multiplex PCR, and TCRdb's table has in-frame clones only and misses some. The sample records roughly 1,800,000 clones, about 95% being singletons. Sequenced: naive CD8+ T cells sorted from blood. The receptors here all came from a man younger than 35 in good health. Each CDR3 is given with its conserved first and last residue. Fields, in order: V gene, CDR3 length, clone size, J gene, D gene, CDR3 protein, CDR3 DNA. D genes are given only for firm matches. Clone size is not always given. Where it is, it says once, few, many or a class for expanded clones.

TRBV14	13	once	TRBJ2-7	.	CASSQDGGYEQYF	TGTGCCAGCAGCCAAGATGGAGGCTACGAGCAGTACTTC
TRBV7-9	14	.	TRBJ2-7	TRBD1	CASSPLGTDYEQYF	TGTGCCAGCAGCCCTCTGGGGACAGACTACGAGCAGTACTTC
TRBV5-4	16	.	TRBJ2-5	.	CASSRDRDPGGETQYF	TGTGCCAGCAGCCGAGACAGGGACCCCGGGGGAGAGACCCAGTACTTC
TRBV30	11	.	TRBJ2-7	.	CAWSQRGEQYF	TGTGCCTGGAGCCAACGCGGCGAGCAGTACTTC
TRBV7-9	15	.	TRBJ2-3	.	CASSLMGDGTDTQYF	TGTGCCAGCAGCTTAATGGGGGATGGGACAGATACGCAGTATTTT
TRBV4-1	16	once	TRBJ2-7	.	CASSQGVDGSSYEQYF	TGCGCCAGCAGCCAGGGGGTGGACGGCAGCTCCTACGAGCAGTACTTC
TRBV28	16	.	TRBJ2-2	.	CASSLWAQGNTGELFF	TGTGCCAGCAGTTTATGGGCACAGGGGAACACCGGGGAGCTGTTTTTT
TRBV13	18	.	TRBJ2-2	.	CASSWGPVTTARTGELFF	TGTGCCAGCAGCTGGGGACCCGTCACAACCGCGAGGACCGGGGAGCTGTTTTTT
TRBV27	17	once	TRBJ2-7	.	CASSASWDTPSSYEQYF	TGTGCCAGCAGCGCCTCCTGGGACACCCCGAGCTCCTACGAGCAGTACTTC
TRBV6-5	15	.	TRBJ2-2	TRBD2	CASSYSGLYTGELFF	TGTGCCAGCAGTTACTCGGGACTATACACCGGGGAGCTGTTTTTT
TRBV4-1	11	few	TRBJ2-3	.	CASSQGDTQYF	TGCGCCAGCAGCCAAGGTGATACGCAGTATTTT
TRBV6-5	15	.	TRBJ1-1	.	CASSYSTGGSTEAFF	TGTGCCAGCAGTTACTCGACCGGGGGTAGCACTGAAGCTTTCTTT
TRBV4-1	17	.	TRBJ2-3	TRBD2	CASSQIGLAGATDTQYF	TGCGCCAGCAGCCAAATCGGACTAGCGGGAGCCACAGATACGCAGTATTTT
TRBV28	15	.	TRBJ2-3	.	CASSLGISGTDTQYF	TGTGCCAGCAGTTTAGGTATTAGCGGTACAGATACGCAGTATTTT
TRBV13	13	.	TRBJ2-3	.	CATSGESTDTQYF	TGTGCCACCTCGGGGGAAAGCACAGATACGCAGTATTTT
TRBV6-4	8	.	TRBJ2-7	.	CASSPRWF	TGTGCCAGCAGCCCCCGGTGGTTC